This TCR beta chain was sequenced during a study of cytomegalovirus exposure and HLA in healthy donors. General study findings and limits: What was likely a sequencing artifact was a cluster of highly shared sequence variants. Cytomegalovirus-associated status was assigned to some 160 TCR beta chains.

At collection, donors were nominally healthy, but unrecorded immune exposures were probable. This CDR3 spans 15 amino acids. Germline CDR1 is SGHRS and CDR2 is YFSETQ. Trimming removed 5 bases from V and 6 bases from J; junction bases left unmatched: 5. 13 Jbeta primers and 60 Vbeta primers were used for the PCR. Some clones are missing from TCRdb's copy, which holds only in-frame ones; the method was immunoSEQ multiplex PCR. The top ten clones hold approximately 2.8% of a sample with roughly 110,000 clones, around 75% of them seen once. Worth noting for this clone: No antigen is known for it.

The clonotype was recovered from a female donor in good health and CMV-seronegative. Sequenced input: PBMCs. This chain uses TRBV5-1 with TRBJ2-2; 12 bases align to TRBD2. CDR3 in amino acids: CASRPTSGSSGELFF. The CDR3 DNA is TGCGCCAGCAGGCCGACTAGCGGGAGTTCCGGGGAGCTGTTTTTT.